Detailed here is one T cell receptor beta chain. What it binds is unknown. The data derive from a study of naive and memory T cell subsets. The study's findings and limits: Gini index rose across naive, CM, EM and EMRA in CD4 and CD8. Possibly reflecting memory cells re-expressing CD45RA, a few larger clonotypes occurred in naive repertoires, especially CD8.

Germline V gene data show CDR1 as SGHRS and CDR2 as YFSETQ. The CDR3 is 13 residues long. V was clipped by 3 bases and J by 4 bases, with 8 bases between them. Both TRBC1 and TRBC2 were covered by a beta constant-region primer of two equimolar oligonucleotides. Nested alpha and beta constant-region primers with the SP2 primer drove four PCR rounds on ligated cDNA. One entry per CDR3 protein, called by TCRdb with MiXCR from the UMI-ligation and nested PCR reads. The sample contains approximately 150,000 distinct CDR3 sequences, over 20% of which appear only once. The sample comprised naive CD4+ T cells from blood. The chain employs TRBV5-1 and TRBJ2-1; D not certain. This receptor was obtained from a human donor in good health. The CDR3 here is CASSSQVYNEQFF. DNA for the CDR3: TGCGCCAGCAGCTCCCAGGTATACAATGAGCAGTTCTTC. Variable domain in full (rest from reference TRBV5-1 and TRBJ2-1): KAGVTQTPRYLIKTRGQQVTLSCSPISGHRSVSWYQQTPGQGLQFLFEYFSETQRNKGNFPGRFSGRQFSNSRSEMNVSTLELGDSALYLCASSSQVYNEQFFGPGTRLTVL.